These 29 T cell receptor beta chains share one sample of origin, sequenced in a study of T-cell reconstitution after alpha-beta-depleted transplantation in children. Construction of the TCRbeta library involved unique molecular identifiers. TCRdb re-derived calls from the PCR reads in MiXCR, one entry per CDR3 protein. The sample consists of about 250,000 distinct CDR3 sequences, roughly a quarter of them appearing once. Sample: PBMCs, mostly from graft donor cells, taken 360 days after TCRalphabeta/CD19-depleted stem cell transplant. Receptors were obtained from a female patient aged 2-10 years who had a stem cell transplant for congenital amegakaryocytic thrombocytopenia, so the T cells may come from the graft donor.

V usage is TRBV20-1 and J usage is TRBJ1-4; no firm D call. This CDR3 is built from 13 residues. Germline V gene sequence: CDR1 DFQATT, CDR2 SNEGSKA (reference sequence). The V and J ends lost 5 bases and 0 bases respectively, with 7 bases between them. CDR3 nucleotide sequence: TGCAGTGCTTCGAGTGCAACTAATGAAAAACTGTTTTTT. Translated: CSASSATNEKLFF.

J is TRBJ1-2 and V is TRBV4-1; possible D gene TRBD1, 6 bases. The CDR3 has 16 amino acids. V was clipped by 0 bases and J by 0 bases, with 11 bases between them. The germline V gene encodes CDR1 MGHRA and CDR2 YSYEKL. Here the CDR3 reads CASSQDRGSTNYGYTF. The CDR3 DNA is TGCGCCAGCAGCCAAGACAGGGGTTCCACTAACTATGGCTACACCTTC.

The chain links TRBV21-1 to TRBJ2-1; the D call of TRBD1 is as the table states it, not checked on the DNA. TRBV21-1 is assigned pseudogene status. The CDR3 sequence is 15 residues long. The CDR3 region is CASIQGTPRNNEQFF. CDR3 DNA: TGTGCCAGCATCCAGGGGACACCTAGGAACAATGAGCAGTTCTTC.

This clonotype was seen only a few times. This chain links TRBV6-2 or TRBV6-3 with TRBJ2-4; TRBD2 matches at 11 bases. V dropped 1 base and J dropped 0; count of bases not matched to a gene: 8. CDR3 length: 19 residues. CDR1 is MNHEY, CDR2 SVGEGT, per germline. The CDR3 bases are TGTGCCAGCAGTTACTGGGACGAAGGACTAGCGGGAGCCAAAAACATTCAGTACTTC. Residues: CASSYWDEGLAGAKNIQYF.

This rearrangement joins TRBV20-1 to TRBJ2-7, with 11 bases that match TRBD2. This CDR3 has 14 amino acids. The germline gives CDR1 DFQATT, CDR2 SNEGSKA (reference sequence). Trimming at V came to 6 bases and at J to 5 bases, leaving 9 bases not matched to a gene. The chain's CDR3 is CSAFQLAGVDEQYF. The CDR3 nucleotides are TGCAGTGCCTTCCAACTAGCGGGAGTCGACGAGCAGTACTTC.

The V call is TRBV20-1, the J call TRBJ2-1; no reliable D call. Germline lookup yields CDR1 DFQATT and CDR2 SNEGSKA (reference sequence). The CDR3 extends over 13 amino acids. V was pared by 1 base and J by 4 bases, with 8 bases between. The CDR3, as DNA: TGCAGTGCTAGAGTTTGGCAGTACAATGAGCAGTTCTTC. Residues: CSARVWQYNEQFF.

This clonotype was seen a handful of times. J is TRBJ2-7 and V is TRBV3-1; D is perhaps TRBD2 (7 bases). The CDR3 consists of 15 residues. The V gene's germline CDR1 is LGHDT and CDR2 YNNKEL (reference sequence). V gave up 4 bases and J gave up 3 bases, with 16 bases separating them. CDR3 region: CASSPPGGFIYEQYF. CDR3 coding DNA: TGTGCCAGCAGCCCTCCGGGGGGCTTCATCTACGAGCAGTACTTC.

V is TRBV29-1 and J is TRBJ1-2; D ambiguous. The CDR3 is made up of 14 amino acids. V lost 3 bases to trimming and J lost 2 bases, with 13 bases between them. Germline CDR1 reads SQVTM; CDR2 reads ANQGSEA. The CDR3 sequence is CSVDGEQYNYGYTF. In DNA form, the CDR3 reads TGCAGCGTTGATGGGGAGCAGTACAACTATGGCTACACCTTC.

The table lists this clonotype with a few counts. The chain joins TRBV6-2 or TRBV6-3 to TRBJ2-1; 10 nucleotides line up with TRBD2. The CDR3 consists of 18 residues. Trimming at V came to 5 bases and at J to 0 bases, leaving 10 bases not matched to a gene. Per germline, CDR1 MNHEY and CDR2 SVGEGT. CDR3 bases: TGTGCCAGCAGTGTGGACGGACTAGCGGAGAGCTCCTACAATGAGCAGTTCTTC. Encoded protein: CASSVDGLAESSYNEQFF.

The chain recombines TRBV4-1 with TRBJ2-5; 7 bases align to TRBD2. This CDR3 contains 18 residues. Per the germline V gene, CDR1 is MGHRA and CDR2 is YSYEKL. With V trimmed by 0 bases and J by 0 bases, 10 bases remained unmatched. The CDR3 protein is CASSQDLRLAEYQETQYF. CDR3 nucleotides: TGCGCCAGCAGCCAAGATCTTAGGCTAGCGGAGTACCAAGAGACCCAGTACTTC.

This clonotype showed up just a few times. V is TRBV6-1 and J is TRBJ2-7, with D possibly TRBD1 on 5 matching bases. V dropped 6 bases and J dropped 0 bases, with 15 bases sitting between them. The length of the CDR3 is 15 residues. Germline CDR1 is MNHNS and CDR2 is SASEGT. CDR3 loop: CASSPTATLSYEQYF. CDR3 nucleotide sequence: TGTGCCAGCAGCCCGACAGCCACTCTCTCCTACGAGCAGTACTTC.

The chain carries TRBV28 and TRBJ2-2, with 7 bases identical to TRBD2. The CDR3 runs 13 residues. V gave up 2 bases and J gave up 6 bases; unmatched junction bases: 0. In germline, CDR1 is MDHEN, CDR2 SYDVKM. The CDR3 DNA sequence: TGTGCCAGCAGTTTAGCGGGAGCCGGGGAGCTGTTTTTT. Translated, it gives CASSLAGAGELFF.

This clonotype turned up a few times. The V call is TRBV12-3 or TRBV12-4, the J call TRBJ2-1, with D perhaps matching TRBD1 or TRBD2 (5 bases each). Trimming stripped 6 bases from V and 2 bases from J, with 17 bases between. The CDR3 runs to 16 residues. The CDR3 DNA reads as TGTGCCAGCAGGCCCCATAGGGGAGCGACCTACAATGAGCAGTTCTTC. Protein sequence: CASRPHRGATYNEQFF.

This chain joins TRBV9 and TRBJ2-6; 7 bases match TRBD2. CDR3 size: 17 residues. J was trimmed by 0 bases and V by 1 base; bases with no gene match: 4. Germline CDR1 and CDR2: SGDLS and YYNGEE. The CDR3 DNA is TGTGCCAGCAGCGTACGGGGGGACTACTCTGGGGCCAACGTCCTGACTTTC. This sequence encodes CASSVRGDYSGANVLTF.

The V call is TRBV12-3 or TRBV12-4, the J call TRBJ2-5, with unresolved D. The CDR3 runs 14 residues. V shed 7 bases and J shed 5 bases, with 17 bases lying between them. The CDR3 bases are TGTGCCAGCACCCGTGGGATCGGTCTCGAGACCCAGTACTTC. As protein: CASTRGIGLETQYF.

The V gene is TRBV6-5, the J gene TRBJ2-7; TRBD2 matches at 9 bases. CDR1 is MNHEY and CDR2 is SVGAGI in the germline V gene. V was pared by 7 bases and J by 9 bases, with 7 bases of the junction left unmatched. The CDR3 runs 12 residues. The CDR3 reads CASKRGTSRQYF. The CDR3 nucleotides are TGTGCCAGCAAACGGGGGACTAGCCGGCAGTACTTC.

This clonotype was found many times. The chain couples TRBV29-1 to TRBJ1-1, with D unclear. Trimming took 7 bases from V and 13 from J, leaving 16 bases between them. There are 10 residues in the CDR3. Per the germline V gene, CDR1 is SQVTM and CDR2 is ANQGSEA. This CDR3 is CSASSSRSFF. The CDR3 nucleotides read TGCAGCGCCTCCTCATCCCGGAGTTTCTTT.

The gene calls are TRBV20-1 and TRBJ2-7; 9 bases align to TRBD1. The ends lost 5 bases at V and 0 bases at J; junction bases unmatched: 11. The CDR3 runs 16 residues. CDR1 and CDR2 (germline): DFQATT, SNEGSKA (reference sequence). The CDR3 loop reads CSAPDYGTGISYEQYF. Written as DNA, the CDR3 is TGCAGTGCTCCAGACTATGGGACAGGGATCTCCTACGAGCAGTACTTC.

This clonotype was detected only a few times. The V call is TRBV29-1, the J call TRBJ1-3; D unresolved. Germline V gene sequence: CDR1 SQVTM, CDR2 ANQGSEA. Trimming removed 4 bases from V and 0 bases from J, with 4 bases in between. This CDR3 is built from 12 residues. The CDR3 coding sequence is TGCAGCGTTGGGCTCTCTGGAAACACCATATATTTT. Translating gives CSVGLSGNTIYF.

This clonotype was seen more than once but under ten times. The V call is TRBV20-1, the J call TRBJ2-1; D uncertain. Germline-derived CDR1 and CDR2 are DFQATT and SNEGSKA (reference sequence). V was pared by 2 bases and J by 0 bases, with 8 bases between. The CDR3 covers 14 residues. The DNA of the CDR3 is TGCAGTGCTAGACCCAGCAGCTCCTACAATGAGCAGTTCTTC. As protein: CSARPSSSYNEQFF.

This clonotype was observed once. The chain couples TRBV10-2 to TRBJ1-4; D is undetermined. The CDR3 extends over 13 amino acids. CDR1 is WSHSY, CDR2 SAAADI, per germline. Trimming took 3 bases from V and 11 from J, leaving 13 bases between them. CDR3 coding DNA: TGCGCCAGCAGTGACAGTGTTATGAGGAAACTGTTTTTT. Amino acids: CASSDSVMRKLFF.

The chain uses TRBV15 and TRBJ2-2; the match to TRBD1 covers 7 bases. Germline loops: CDR1 LNHNV, CDR2 YYDKDF (reference sequence). Unmatched junction bases numbered 3, after V lost 4 bases and J lost 4 bases. The CDR3 contains 14 residues. CDR3 sequence: CATSTYRGTGELFF. In nucleotides, the CDR3 is TGTGCCACCAGCACCTACAGGGGCACCGGGGAGCTGTTTTTT.

This clonotype was picked up a small number of times. The V gene is TRBV29-1, the J gene TRBJ2-7; D is undetermined. This CDR3 comprises 11 residues. Germline V gene data show CDR1 as SQVTM and CDR2 as ANQGSEA. The ends were cut back, 3 bases at V and 3 bases at J, with 6 bases in the middle. The CDR3 coding sequence is TGCAGCGTTGACAAGGACTACGAGCAGTACTTC. Translating gives CSVDKDYEQYF.

There are a few counts of this clonotype. V is TRBV4-2 and J is TRBJ1-2, with D tentatively TRBD1 (6 bases). Trimming left V 1 base short and J 6 bases short, with 18 bases between. The CDR3 is 16 residues long. Germline values: CDR1 LGHNA, CDR2 YNFKEQ. The CDR3 bases are TGTGCCAGCAGCCAAGTGCACGGGTACAGGGAGGATGGCTACACCTTC. Translating it yields CASSQVHGYREDGYTF.

This sequence joins TRBV15 and TRBJ2-7; TRBD2 aligns across 11 bases. The germline gives CDR1 LNHNV, CDR2 YYDKDF (reference sequence). This CDR3 comprises 16 residues. The V and J ends lost 0 bases and 4 bases, in that order; junction bases with no gene match: 5. This CDR3 is CATSRDRGLADYEQYF. The CDR3 DNA follows: TGTGCCACCAGCAGAGATCGGGGACTAGCGGATTACGAGCAGTACTTC.

This clonotype was counted a few times. CDR3 sequence: CSGQNTFGYTF. The CDR3 nucleotides read TGCAGCGGCCAAAATACCTTTGGCTACACCTTC. The chain combines TRBV29-1 with TRBJ1-2; D unclear. Germline loops: CDR1 SQVTM, CDR2 ANQGSEA. The CDR3 is made up of 11 amino acids. Between the trimmed V and J ends, which lost 7 bases and 7 bases, there was a span of 13 bases. Full variable domain (outside the CDR3, taken from reference TRBV29-1 and TRBJ1-2): SAVISQKPSRDICQRGTSLTIQCQVDSQVTMMFWYRQQPGQSLTLIATANQGSEATYESGFVIDKFPISRPNLTFSTLTVSNMSPEDSSIYLCSGQNTFGYTFGSGTRLTVV.

A note on this clonotype: Germline is not matched at one junction end, which may reflect a read error. This chain joins TRBV20-1 and TRBJ2-1; the D gene is possibly TRBD2 (6 bases). Germline V gene data show CDR1 as DFQATT and CDR2 as SNEGSKA (reference sequence). This CDR3 spans 14 amino acids. The DNA for the CDR3 is TGCAGTGCTGATAACCGGGACTCCAACAATGAGCAGTTCTTC. Translation gives CSADNRDSNNEQFF.

This clonotype was picked up a small number of times. V is TRBV20-1 and J is TRBJ2-7; D possibly corresponds to TRBD2 (6 bases). CDR1 DFQATT and CDR2 SNEGSKA come from the germline V gene (reference sequence). Trimming took 3 bases from V and 6 from J, leaving 15 bases between them. This CDR3 is 13 amino acids long. The CDR3 DNA reads as TGCAGTGCTAGTATTCCGGGAGAGGGCGAGCAGTACTTC. Encoded protein: CSASIPGEGEQYF.

The chain combines TRBV7-3 with TRBJ2-2, with TRBD2 as a possible D gene (5 bases). Trimming pared 3 bases from V and 4 bases from J, leaving 9 bases between. The germline V gene has CDR1 SGHTA and CDR2 FQGTGA. The CDR3 length is 14 residues. CDR3 amino acids: CASSFEGLTGELFF. CDR3 nucleotides: TGTGCCAGCAGCTTTGAGGGTCTCACCGGGGAGCTGTTTTTT.